Below are 28 T cell receptor beta chains sequenced from a single sample in a study of blood T cell repertoires in COVID-19. The assay was immunoSEQ multiplex PCR, and TCRdb's table has in-frame clones only and misses some. The table lists around 140,000 clones, roughly 86% of them singletons. The sequenced sample was peripheral blood. These receptors originate from a human donor with acute or convalescent COVID-19. The donor label of this sample is uncertain.

The chain couples TRBV4-1 to TRBJ1-4, with D perhaps TRBD1 (5 bases). This CDR3 is 15 amino acids long. Germline V gene sequence: CDR1 MGHRA, CDR2 YSYEKL. Trimming removed 0 bases from V and 9 bases from J, with 14 bases in between. The CDR3 region has the DNA TGCGCCAGCAGCCAAGATCATGAGTTGGGGCAAAAACTGTTTTTT. Protein sequence: CASSQDHELGQKLFF.

This clone occurred a few times. This chain uses TRBV5-1 with TRBJ2-3; the match to TRBD1 covers 9 bases. Per germline, CDR1 SGHRS and CDR2 YFSETQ. Losses at the gene ends were 7 bases for V and 4 bases for J; bases not matched to a gene: 10. The CDR3 sequence is 15 residues long. DNA for the CDR3: TGCGCCAGCGGAGTACAGGGGGCTAAATCAGATACGCAGTATTTT. Its translation: CASGVQGAKSDTQYF.

The rearrangement joins TRBV2 to TRBJ2-3, with TRBD1 matching over 7 bases. The trim removed 11 bases at V and 1 base at J, leaving 6 bases unmatched. Germline loops: CDR1 SNHLY, CDR2 FYNNEI. CDR3 size: 13 residues. The DNA for the CDR3 is TGTGCCCCCCCAAGGGGGCGCACAGATACGCAGTATTTT. Encoded protein: CAPPRGRTDTQYF.

The chain has TRBV9 and TRBJ1-1; no clear D. In germline, CDR1 is SGDLS, CDR2 YYNGEE. The length of the CDR3 is 12 residues. Trimming shortened V by 3 bases and J by 8 bases, and 11 bases separated the two germline ends. The CDR3, as DNA: TGTGCCAGCAGCGCCGACACTCTCGAAGCTTTCTTT. This translates into CASSADTLEAFF. Based on the CDR3 plus reference TRBV9 and TRBJ1-1, the full variable domain is DSGVTQTPKHLITATGQRVTLRCSPRSGDLSVYWYQQSLDQGLQFLIQYYNGEERAKGNILERFSAQQFPDLHSELNLSSLELGDSALYFCASSADTLEAFFGQGTRLTVV.

V gene TRBV2 combines with J gene TRBJ2-5; weak D call: TRBD1 (6 bases). The CDR3 runs 13 residues. The V gene's germline CDR1 is SNHLY and CDR2 FYNNEI. V shed 7 bases and J shed 1 base, with 10 bases lying between them. Here the CDR3 reads CASNPDSQETQYF. The CDR3 DNA reads TGTGCCAGCAATCCGGACAGCCAAGAGACCCAGTACTTC.

J is TRBJ2-2 and V is TRBV19, with 11 bases lining up with TRBD1. CDR3 length: 17 residues. V was pared by 7 bases and J by 4 bases, with 11 bases of the junction left unmatched. Germline V gene sequence: CDR1 LNHDA, CDR2 SQIVND (reference sequence). CDR3 in DNA: TGTGCCAGTATTACTCGGATTGGGACAGGGGGCACCGGGGAGCTGTTTTTT. This codes for CASITRIGTGGTGELFF.

This clone occurred a few times. This chain connects TRBV27 to TRBJ1-5, with D unclear. V was clipped by 3 bases and J by 5 bases, with 8 bases between them. Germline V gene lookup returns CDR1 MNHEY and CDR2 SMNVEV (reference sequence). The CDR3 covers 13 residues. CDR3 in DNA: TGTGCCAGCAGTTTGTACAGTGATCAGCCCCAGCATTTT. Translated: CASSLYSDQPQHF.

The chain joins TRBV11-2 to TRBJ1-6; D is unclear. Germline V CDR1 and CDR2: SGHAT, FQNNGV. The CDR3 is made up of 13 amino acids. V shed 0 bases and J shed 7 bases, with 4 bases lying between them. This CDR3 reads CASSLDRNSPLHF. The CDR3 nucleotides read TGTGCCAGCAGCTTAGATCGGAATTCACCCCTCCACTTT. Full variable domain (rest looked up from reference TRBV11-2 and TRBJ1-6): EAGVAQSPRYKIIEKRQSVAFWCNPISGHATLYWYQQILGQGPKLLIQFQNNGVVDDSQLPKDRFSAERLKGVDSTLKIQPAKLEDSAVYLCASSLDRNSPLHFGNGTRLTVT.

The V gene is TRBV6-5, the J gene TRBJ1-6; no reliable D call. CDR3 length equals 15 residues. The V gene lost 2 bases and the J gene lost 8 bases, with 13 bases spanning the gap. Germline CDR1 reads MNHEY; CDR2 reads SVGAGI. The CDR3, as DNA: TGTGCCAGCAGTTACGGACTTGAGGCGGATTCACCCCTCCACTTT. It encodes CASSYGLEADSPLHF.

This clone has a handful of counts. The chain uses TRBV30 and TRBJ1-2; a possible D gene is TRBD1 (6 bases). The CDR3 has 15 amino acids. V gave up 1 base and J gave up 4 bases, with 16 bases separating them. Per the germline V gene, CDR1 is GTSNPN and CDR2 is SVGIG (reference sequence). CDR3 protein: CAWSDHRAFFYGYTF. CDR3 DNA: TGTGCCTGGAGTGATCACAGGGCCTTCTTCTATGGCTACACCTTC.

This clone was observed a few times. The chain couples TRBV30 to TRBJ1-1; the D is unclear. Germline CDR1 is GTSNPN and CDR2 is SVGIG (reference sequence). This CDR3 has 13 amino acids. Trimming left V 8 bases short and J 5 bases short, with 18 bases between. CDR3 region: CAGELERGTEAFF. The DNA of the CDR3 is TGTGCCGGCGAACTAGAGAGAGGGACTGAAGCTTTCTTT.

In this sample, this clone turned up a few times. This chain joins TRBV5-1 and TRBJ2-3, with 8 bases fitting TRBD2. Germline CDR1 reads SGHRS; CDR2 reads YFSETQ. J gave up 5 bases and V 10 bases, and 12 bases lay outside the gene matches. This CDR3 has 14 amino acids. The CDR3 sequence: CASCPGGARDTQYF. CDR3 DNA: TGCGCCTCCTGCCCGGGGGGGGCTCGAGATACGCAGTATTTT.

This clone was detected only a few times. The rearrangement uses TRBV3-1 (or the pseudogene TRBV3-2) and TRBJ1-2; 7 bases map to TRBD1. In germline, CDR1 is LGHDT, CDR2 YNNKEL (reference sequence). Trimming removed 3 bases from V and 4 bases from J; junction bases left unmatched: 5. The length of the CDR3 is 14 residues. CDR3 amino acids: CASSQGTDLYGYTF. The CDR3 DNA is TGTGCCAGCAGCCAGGGGACAGATCTCTATGGCTACACCTTC.

This clone has more than one count but fewer than ten. CDR3 DNA: TGTGCCAGCAGCTTGGGGACAGGGGGCTACTATGGCTACACCTTC. This gives the protein CASSLGTGGYYGYTF. The chain links TRBV5-6 to TRBJ1-2; 11 nucleotides align to TRBD1. This CDR3 is built from 15 residues. Germline assignment: CDR1 SGHDT and CDR2 YYEEEE. V was clipped by 0 bases and J by 3 bases; unmatched bases: 1.

The rearrangement uses TRBV5-1 and TRBJ2-2, with 7 bases aligning to TRBD1. Trimming removed 4 bases from V and 1 base from J; junction bases left unmatched: 4. Germline CDR1 SGHRS, CDR2 YFSETQ. This CDR3 spans 15 amino acids. CDR3 residues: CASSHGTENTGELFF. In DNA form, the CDR3 reads TGCGCCAGCAGCCACGGGACAGAGAACACCGGGGAGCTGTTTTTT.

The chain joins TRBV10-3 to TRBJ1-1, with D tentatively TRBD1 (6 bases). The CDR3 has 15 residues. The germline V gene encodes CDR1 ENHRY and CDR2 SYGVKD. V lost 0 bases and J 13 bases, leaving 21 bases between the germline ends. CDR3 sequence reads: CAISESEGGRGIGFF. CDR3 bases: TGTGCCATCAGTGAGTCGGAGGGGGGGCGCGGGATTGGTTTCTTT.

In its sample, this clone was seen a few times. This chain uses TRBV2 with TRBJ2-7; 8 bases map to TRBD1. Germline V gene sequence: CDR1 SNHLY, CDR2 FYNNEI. Trimming took 3 bases from V and 4 from J; bases not matched to a gene: 5. The CDR3 covers 14 residues. For the CDR3, the DNA is TGTGCCAGCAGTGACCGACAGGGGCCTTACGAGCAGTACTTC. This translates into CASSDRQGPYEQYF.

The chain couples TRBV21-1 to TRBJ1-5; the table's D gene call, TRBD1, was not cross checked with the DNA. TRBV21-1 is designated a pseudogene. The CDR3 length is 15 residues. The CDR3 here is CASRPGQEVCQPQHF. The CDR3 DNA is TGTGCCAGCAGACCAGGACAGGAGGTTTGTCAGCCCCAGCATTTT.

This chain connects TRBV7-2 to TRBJ1-4, with no clear D. The CDR3 loop spans 13 amino acids. With 1 base removed from V and 8 bases from J, the gap between germline ends came to 8 bases. The germline V gene has CDR1 SGHTA and CDR2 FQGNSA. The CDR3 loop reads CASSLGLREKLFF. CDR3 DNA sequence: TGTGCCAGCAGCTTAGGGCTCCGAGAAAAACTGTTTTTT.

This clone came up once. V is TRBV10-3 and J is TRBJ1-6; a possible D gene is TRBD1 (5 bases). Germline CDR1 and CDR2: ENHRY and SYGVKD. This CDR3 is 14 amino acids long. Trimming left V 3 bases short and J 9 bases short, with 12 bases between. The CDR3 DNA follows: TGTGCCATCAGTGAACCAGGGTCGGCTTCACCCCTCCACTTT. It specifies CAISEPGSASPLHF.

This chain joins TRBV5-1 and TRBJ2-3; D gene unclear. The length of the CDR3 is 15 residues. Trimming stripped 0 bases from V and 0 bases from J, with 8 bases between. CDR1 and CDR2 from the germline V gene are SGHRS and YFSETQ. CDR3 sequence (DNA): TGCGCCAGCAGCTTGGGGCCCCTCAGCACAGATACGCAGTATTTT. Residues: CASSLGPLSTDTQYF.

The chain carries TRBV29-1 and TRBJ2-1; 7 bases map to TRBD2. The CDR3 spans 14 residues. From germline, CDR1 is SQVTM and CDR2 ANQGSEA. V was clipped by 3 bases and J by 0 bases; unmatched bases: 2. The CDR3 reads CSVEAGVSYNEQFF. The CDR3 DNA sequence: TGCAGCGTTGAGGCGGGGGTCTCCTACAATGAGCAGTTCTTC.

The chain carries TRBV19 and TRBJ1-1; 9 bases fit TRBD1. Trimming at V came to 6 bases and at J to 4 bases, leaving 3 bases not matched to a gene. The CDR3 consists of 13 residues. CDR1 and CDR2 (germline): LNHDA, SQIVND (reference sequence). The CDR3 DNA reads as TGTGCCAGTAGGGACAGGGGTGCCACTGAAGCTTTCTTT. Protein sequence: CASRDRGATEAFF.

The genes are TRBV2 and TRBJ1-5; D is unresolved. In germline, CDR1 is SNHLY, CDR2 FYNNEI. The CDR3 covers 16 residues. V was clipped by 1 base and J by 0 bases, with 10 bases between them. The CDR3: CASSEERSYSNQPQHF. The CDR3 DNA is TGTGCCAGCAGTGAAGAGCGGTCATATAGCAATCAGCCCCAGCATTTT.

The chain uses TRBV1 and TRBJ1-5; no DNA check was done on the table's D call, TRBD1. TRBV1 is termed a pseudogene. The CDR3 has 19 amino acids. CDR3 sequence: CTSSQAQGGGNYSNQPQHF. For the CDR3, the DNA is TGCACCAGCAGCCAAGCTCAGGGGGGTGGAAACTATAGCAATCAGCCCCAGCATTTT.

The rearrangement uses TRBV6-5 and TRBJ1-4; perhaps TRBD1 as D (6 bases). Per germline, CDR1 MNHEY and CDR2 SVGAGI. Trimming took off 8 bases at V and 2 bases at J, with 12 bases between the two ends. CDR3 size: 14 residues. The CDR3 DNA is TGTGCCAGCCGTCGGGGGGCGACTAATGAAAAACTGTTTTTT. Protein sequence: CASRRGATNEKLFF.

J is TRBJ2-1 and V is TRBV6-6; 10 bases line up with TRBD1. Germline CDR1 reads MNHNY; CDR2 reads SVGAGI (reference sequence). J lost 5 bases, V lost 2 bases, and 3 bases had no gene match. The CDR3 consists of 15 residues. The chain's CDR3 is CASSYPGTGDNEQFF. The CDR3, as DNA: TGTGCCAGCAGTTACCCCGGGACAGGGGACAATGAGCAGTTCTTC.

The gene calls are TRBV30 and TRBJ2-7; a possible D gene is TRBD2 (6 bases). The V and J ends lost 7 bases and 1 base respectively, with 20 bases between them. The CDR3 spans 15 residues. Germline-derived CDR1 and CDR2 are GTSNPN and SVGIG (reference sequence). The CDR3 spells CASVVSLGGSYEQYF. Written as DNA, the CDR3 is TGTGCCTCCGTCGTGAGTTTGGGGGGATCCTACGAGCAGTACTTC.